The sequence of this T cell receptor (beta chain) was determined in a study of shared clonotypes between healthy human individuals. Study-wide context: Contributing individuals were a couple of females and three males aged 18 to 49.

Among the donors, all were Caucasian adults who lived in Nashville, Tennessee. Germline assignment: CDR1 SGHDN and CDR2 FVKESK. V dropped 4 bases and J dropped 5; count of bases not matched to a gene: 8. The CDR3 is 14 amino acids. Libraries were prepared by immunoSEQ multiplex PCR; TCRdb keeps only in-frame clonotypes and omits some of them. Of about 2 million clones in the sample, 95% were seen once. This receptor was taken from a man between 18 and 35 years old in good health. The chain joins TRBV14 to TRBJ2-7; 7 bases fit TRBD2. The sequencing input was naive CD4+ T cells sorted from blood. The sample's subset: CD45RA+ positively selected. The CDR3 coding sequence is TGTGCCAGCAGCCGCGGCGGGAGTGGCCACGAGCAGTACTTC. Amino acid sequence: CASSRGGSGHEQYF.